The source of this TCR beta chain is a study of blood T cell repertoires in COVID-19. Study background: PBMCs, B-cell-depleted T cells, or T cells were the source of the cDNA or gDNA that made up the material.

Trimming cost V 4 bases and J 0 bases, with 7 bases left between them. The CDR3 is made up of 13 amino acids. Germline assignment: CDR1 SQVTM and CDR2 ANQGSEA. Per the original data handling: Reference gene primers were amplified, and this amplification served to estimate nucleated cell counts. Measured with immunoSEQ multiplex PCR; TCRdb has only the in-frame clones, and not every one. V and J calls and clone size are as listed in that table; D and trimming were resolved from the DNA. The sample contains tens of thousands of clones, about four fifths of which appear only once. The TCR originated in a woman aged 80 or over with active or convalescent COVID-19. The J gene is TRBJ1-5, the V gene TRBV29-1; D is ambiguous. Sequencing input: peripheral blood. CDR3 nucleotide sequence: TGCAGCGTTGTCTCAGATAGCAATCAGCCCCAGCATTTT. This encodes CSVVSDSNQPQHF. Variable domain in full (rest from reference TRBV29-1 and TRBJ1-5): SAVISQKPSRDICQRGTSLTIQCQVDSQVTMMFWYRQQPGQSLTLIATANQGSEATYESGFVIDKFPISRPNLTFSTLTVSNMSPEDSSIYLCSVVSDSNQPQHFGDGTRLSIL.